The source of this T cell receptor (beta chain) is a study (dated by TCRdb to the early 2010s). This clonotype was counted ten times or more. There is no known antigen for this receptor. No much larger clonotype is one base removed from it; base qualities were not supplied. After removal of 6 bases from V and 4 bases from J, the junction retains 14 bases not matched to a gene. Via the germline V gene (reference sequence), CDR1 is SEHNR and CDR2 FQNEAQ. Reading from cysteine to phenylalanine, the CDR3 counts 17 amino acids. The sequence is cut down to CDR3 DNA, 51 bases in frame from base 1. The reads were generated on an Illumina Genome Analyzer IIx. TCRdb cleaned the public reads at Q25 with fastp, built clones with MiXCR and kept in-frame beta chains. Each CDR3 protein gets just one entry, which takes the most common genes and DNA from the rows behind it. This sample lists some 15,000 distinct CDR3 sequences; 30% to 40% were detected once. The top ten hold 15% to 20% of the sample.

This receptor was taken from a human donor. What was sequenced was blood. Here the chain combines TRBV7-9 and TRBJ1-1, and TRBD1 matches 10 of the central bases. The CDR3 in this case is CASRQDPGQGLGTEAFF. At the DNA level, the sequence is TGTGCCAGCAGACAAGACCCGGGACAGGGGTTGGGCACTGAAGCTTTCTTT.